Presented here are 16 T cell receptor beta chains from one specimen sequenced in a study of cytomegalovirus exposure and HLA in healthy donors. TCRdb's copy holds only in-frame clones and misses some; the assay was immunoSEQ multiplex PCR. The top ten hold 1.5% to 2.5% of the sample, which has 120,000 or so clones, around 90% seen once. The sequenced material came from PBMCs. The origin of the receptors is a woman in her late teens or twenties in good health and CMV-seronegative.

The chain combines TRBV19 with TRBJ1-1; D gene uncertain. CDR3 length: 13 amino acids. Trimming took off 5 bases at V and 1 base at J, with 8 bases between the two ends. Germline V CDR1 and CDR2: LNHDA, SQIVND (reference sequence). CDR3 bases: TGTGCCAGTAGTGCCACTACGAACACTGAAGCTTTCTTT. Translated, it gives CASSATTNTEAFF. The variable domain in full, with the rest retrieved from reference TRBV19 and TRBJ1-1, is DGGITQSPKYLFRKEGQNVTLSCEQNLNHDAMYWYRQDPGQGLRLIYYSQIVNDFQKGDIAEGYSVSREKKESFPLTVTSAQKNPTAFYLCASSATTNTEAFFGQGTRLTVV.

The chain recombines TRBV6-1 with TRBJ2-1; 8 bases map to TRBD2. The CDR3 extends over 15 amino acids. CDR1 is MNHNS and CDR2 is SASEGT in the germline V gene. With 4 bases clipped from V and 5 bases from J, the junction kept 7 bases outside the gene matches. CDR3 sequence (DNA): TGTGCCAGCAGTGGGGGGACTAGAAGGGACAATGAGCAGTTCTTC. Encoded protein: CASSGGTRRDNEQFF.

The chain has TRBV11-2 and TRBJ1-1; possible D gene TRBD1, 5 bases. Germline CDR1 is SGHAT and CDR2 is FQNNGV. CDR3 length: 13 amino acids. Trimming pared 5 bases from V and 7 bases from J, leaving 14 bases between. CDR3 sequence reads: CASSTHRWGEAFF. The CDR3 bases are TGTGCCAGCAGCACTCACAGGTGGGGTGAAGCTTTCTTT.

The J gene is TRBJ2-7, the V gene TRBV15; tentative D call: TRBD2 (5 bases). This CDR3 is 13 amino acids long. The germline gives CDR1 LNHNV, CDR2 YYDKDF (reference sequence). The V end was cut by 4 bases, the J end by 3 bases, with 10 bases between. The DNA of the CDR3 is TGTGCCACCAGCAACTCGGGGTACTACGAGCAGTACTTC. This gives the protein CATSNSGYYEQYF.

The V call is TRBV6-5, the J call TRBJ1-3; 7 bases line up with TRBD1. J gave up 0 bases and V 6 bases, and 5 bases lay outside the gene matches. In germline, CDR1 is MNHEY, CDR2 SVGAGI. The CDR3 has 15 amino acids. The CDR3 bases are TGTGCCAGCAGGAAAAACAGGGGCTCTGGAAACACCATATATTTT. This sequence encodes CASRKNRGSGNTIYF.

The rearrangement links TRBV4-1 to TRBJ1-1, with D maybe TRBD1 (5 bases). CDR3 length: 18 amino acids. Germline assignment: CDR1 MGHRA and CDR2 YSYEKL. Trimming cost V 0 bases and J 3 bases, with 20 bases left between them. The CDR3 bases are TGCGCCAGCAGCCAAGATCAGGGACTGGGAGCGGTGGACACTGAAGCTTTCTTT. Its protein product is CASSQDQGLGAVDTEAFF.

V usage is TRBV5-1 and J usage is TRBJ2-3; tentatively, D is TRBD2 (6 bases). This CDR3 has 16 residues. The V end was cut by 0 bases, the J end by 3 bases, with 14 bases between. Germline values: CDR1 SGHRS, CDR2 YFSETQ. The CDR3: CASSLVASAGTDTQYF. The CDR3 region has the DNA TGCGCCAGCAGCTTGGTTGCTAGCGCGGGGACAGATACGCAGTATTTT. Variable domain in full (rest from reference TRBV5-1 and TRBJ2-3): KAGVTQTPRYLIKTRGQQVTLSCSPISGHRSVSWYQQTPGQGLQFLFEYFSETQRNKGNFPGRFSGRQFSNSRSEMNVSTLELGDSALYLCASSLVASAGTDTQYFGPGTRLTVL.

The chain's CDR3 is CASSLDSYSNQPQHF. The CDR3, as DNA: TGCGCCAGCAGCTTGGACAGCTATAGCAATCAGCCCCAGCATTTT. The gene calls are TRBV5-1 and TRBJ1-5; D unclear. The CDR3 has 15 amino acids. Looked up from germline, CDR1 is SGHRS and CDR2 is YFSETQ. V lost 0 bases to trimming and J lost 0 bases, with 7 bases between them.

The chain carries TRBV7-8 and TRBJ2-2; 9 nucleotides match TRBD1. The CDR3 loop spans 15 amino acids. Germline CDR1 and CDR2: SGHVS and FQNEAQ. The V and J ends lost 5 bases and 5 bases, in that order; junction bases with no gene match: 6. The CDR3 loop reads CASSHRTGVTGELFF. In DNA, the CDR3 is TGTGCCAGCAGCCATCGGACAGGGGTAACCGGGGAGCTGTTTTTT.

CDR3 sequence (DNA): TGTGCCAGCAGCAGGCGACAGGGAACCTACGAGCAGTACTTC. Its protein product is CASSRRQGTYEQYF. The rearrangement uses TRBV11-1 and TRBJ2-7; 7 bases are a match to TRBD1. The CDR3 totals 14 residues. J gave up 2 bases and V 5 bases, and 6 bases lay outside the gene matches. The germline gives CDR1 SGHAT, CDR2 FQDESV (reference sequence).

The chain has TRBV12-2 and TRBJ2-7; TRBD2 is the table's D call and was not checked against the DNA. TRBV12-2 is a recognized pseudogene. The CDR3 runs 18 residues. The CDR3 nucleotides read TGTGCAAGTCGCTTGCTCTGGGACGGATTGGGGGGACCCTACGAGCAGTACTTC. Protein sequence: CASRLLWDGLGGPYEQYF.

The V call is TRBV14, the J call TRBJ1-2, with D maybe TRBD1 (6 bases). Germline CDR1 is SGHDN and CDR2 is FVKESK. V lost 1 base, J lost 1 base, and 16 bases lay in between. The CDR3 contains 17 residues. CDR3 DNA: TGTGCCAGCAGCCAAGGGGGATTGCGGGGGCGTAACTATGGCTACACCTTC. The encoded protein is CASSQGGLRGRNYGYTF.

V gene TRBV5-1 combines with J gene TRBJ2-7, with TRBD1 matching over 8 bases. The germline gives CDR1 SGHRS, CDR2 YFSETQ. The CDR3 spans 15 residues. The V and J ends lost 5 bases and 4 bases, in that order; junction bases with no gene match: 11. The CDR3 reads CASRATGGRRYEQYF. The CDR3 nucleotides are TGCGCCAGCAGAGCCACAGGGGGACGTCGGTACGAGCAGTACTTC.

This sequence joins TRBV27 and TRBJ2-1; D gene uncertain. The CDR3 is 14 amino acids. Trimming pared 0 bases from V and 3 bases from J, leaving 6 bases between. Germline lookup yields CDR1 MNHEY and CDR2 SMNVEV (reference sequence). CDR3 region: CASSLSSLYNEQFF. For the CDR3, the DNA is TGTGCCAGCAGTTTATCCTCCCTCTACAATGAGCAGTTCTTC.

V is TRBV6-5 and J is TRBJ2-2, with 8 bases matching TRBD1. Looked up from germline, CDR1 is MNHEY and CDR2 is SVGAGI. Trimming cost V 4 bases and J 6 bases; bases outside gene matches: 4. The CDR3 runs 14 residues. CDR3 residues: CASSFGQGPGELFF. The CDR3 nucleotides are TGTGCCAGCAGTTTTGGACAGGGCCCCGGGGAGCTGTTTTTT.

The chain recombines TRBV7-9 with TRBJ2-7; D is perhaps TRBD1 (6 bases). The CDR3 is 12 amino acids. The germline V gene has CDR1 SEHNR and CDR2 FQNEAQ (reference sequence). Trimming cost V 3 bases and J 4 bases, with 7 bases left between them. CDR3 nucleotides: TGTGCCAGCAGCTTCACAGGGTACGAGCAGTACTTC. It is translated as CASSFTGYEQYF.